The entry below gives a single T cell receptor beta chain sequence along with its context. In germline, CDR1 is LNHDA, CDR2 SQIVND (reference sequence). The CDR3 totals 15 residues. V was shortened by 3 bases and J by 4 bases, with 13 bases between the two germline ends. This specimen comes from a study of blood T cell repertoires in COVID-19. For the study at large: Italy, Spain and the United States were the sources of the convalescent and acute COVID-19 samples. PBMCs, B-cell-depleted T cells, or T cells provided the cDNA or gDNA that made up the material.

TCRdb's copy holds only in-frame clones and misses some; the assay was immunoSEQ multiplex PCR. The sample carries about 180,000 clones, 87% recorded once. Clinical histories supplied by participants themselves formed the basis of cohort assignment. V and J are TRBV19 and TRBJ1-5; no definite D call. The sequenced sample was PBMCs or T cells enriched from blood (not recorded which). This clonotype originated in a human donor with acute COVID-19. The donor label of this sample is uncertain. The CDR3, as DNA: TGTGCCAGTAGTATGGGCACAACGGGGAATCAGCCCCAGCATTTT. Its protein product is CASSMGTTGNQPQHF. The full variable domain, its missing parts supplied by reference TRBV19 and TRBJ1-5, is DGGITQSPKYLFRKEGQNVTLSCEQNLNHDAMYWYRQDPGQGLRLIYYSQIVNDFQKGDIAEGYSVSREKKESFPLTVTSAQKNPTAFYLCASSMGTTGNQPQHFGDGTRLSIL.